This T cell receptor (beta chain) was found in a study of monozygotic twins with inflammatory bowel disease. Study results and limitations: Treatment differences in immunosuppression may have added variability to the repertoires of patients. On the inverse Simpson index, IBD patients scored lower for TCRbeta diversity than healthy co-twins. IBD patients shared fewer clonotypes with others than healthy twins, especially with disease activity.

UMIs containing a 6-nucleotide sample barcode were added via template switching. TCRdb re-called the 5' RACE reads and catalogs CDR3 proteins one per entry, DNA excluded. Its clone listing holds about 300,000 distinct CDR3 sequences. This CDR3 contains 17 residues. Germline assignment: CDR1 MDHEN and CDR2 SYDVKM. About this clonotype: Antigen: not known.

This clonotype was sampled from a human donor with ulcerative colitis or Crohn's disease, or a healthy co-twin of an affected twin (not recorded which). The chain employs TRBV28 and TRBJ1-4. Sequencing used blood. The CDR3 sequence is CASSSYVEGRLSEKLFF.